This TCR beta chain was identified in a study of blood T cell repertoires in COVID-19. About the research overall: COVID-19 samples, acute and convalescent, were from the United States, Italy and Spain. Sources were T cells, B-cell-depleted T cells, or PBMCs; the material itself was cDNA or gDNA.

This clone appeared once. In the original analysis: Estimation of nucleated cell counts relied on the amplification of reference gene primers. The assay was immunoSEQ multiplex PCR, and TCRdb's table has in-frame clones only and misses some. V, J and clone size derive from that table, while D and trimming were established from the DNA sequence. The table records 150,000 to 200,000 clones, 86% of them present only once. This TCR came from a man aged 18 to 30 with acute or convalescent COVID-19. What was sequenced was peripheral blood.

CDR3 residues: CASSSDRGFNEKLFF. The CDR3 DNA reads as TGTGCCAGCAGCTCCGACAGGGGCTTCAATGAAAAACTGTTTTTT. The chain couples TRBV7-8 to TRBJ1-4, with 8 bases matching TRBD1. V gave up 4 bases and J gave up 5 bases; unmatched junction bases: 6. This CDR3 contains 15 residues. Germline V CDR1 and CDR2: SGHVS, FQNEAQ.